This is a list of T cell receptor beta chains from one sample in a study of cytomegalovirus exposure and HLA in healthy donors. Generated by immunoSEQ multiplex PCR, the TCRdb table keeps only in-frame clones and is missing some. The sample lists fewer than 90,000 clones; about 96% were seen once. The sequenced sample consisted of PBMCs. These receptors were obtained from a man younger than 30 in good health and CMV-seropositive. Each CDR3 is given without its conserved first and last residue.

v_gene	j_gene	CDR3aa
TRBV28	TRBJ2-3	AARPTSGSADTQY
TRBV5-4	TRBJ1-2	ASREGAWGYT
TRBV6-5	TRBJ2-7	ASSPGAYEQY
TRBV19	TRBJ1-2	ASGGLFLSDT
TRBV19	TRBJ1-5	ASSYRDRGGYQPQH
TRBV5-4	TRBJ2-1	ASSPPGLAGNEQF
TRBV30	TRBJ1-2	AWSHRAPGYT
TRBV6-1	TRBJ1-5	ASSPGVQPQH
TRBV28	TRBJ2-1	ASTSLGEQF
TRBV11-3	TRBJ2-1	ASSLRLAGKPAEQF
TRBV19	TRBJ1-1	ASSITFGTEAF
TRBV7-8	TRBJ2-5	ASSLVGHPRETQY
TRBV28	TRBJ1-5	ASREGAGQPQH
TRBV6-1	TRBJ2-6	ASSGQGAGANVLT